Following are 20 T cell receptor beta chains from one sample sequenced in a study of T cells in Graves' hyperthyroidism and ophthalmopathy. RNA transcripts were the template for amplifying TCR beta CDR3 regions. The TCR CDR3 first-round RT-PCR relied on the HTBI primer set. TCRdb reanalysed the multiplex PCR reads using MiXCR and keeps one entry per CDR3 protein. The table lists over 700,000 distinct CDR3 sequences, 30% to 40% of them singletons, with around 31% in the top ten. Sequencing input: blood. These receptors all stem from a woman between 40 and 55 years old with Graves' hyperthyroidism.

Only one count was recorded for this clonotype. The genes are TRBV20-1 and TRBJ2-2, with 10 bases aligning to TRBD1. V shed 5 bases, J shed 6 bases, and the junction held 9 bases outside the gene matches. There are 15 residues in the CDR3. Germline V gene lookup returns CDR1 DFQATT and CDR2 SNEGSKA (reference sequence). The DNA of the CDR3 is TGCAGTGCTTGGACAGGGGGTATAGGCGCCGGGGAGCTGTTTTTT. It codes for CSAWTGGIGAGELFF.

The chain recombines TRBV6-6 with TRBJ1-2, with unresolved D. Trimming removed 5 bases at V and 8 bases at J, with 6 bases between. CDR3 size: 10 residues. Germline CDR1 MNHNY, CDR2 SVGAGI (reference sequence). This chain's CDR3 is CASSPWGYTF. CDR3 in DNA: TGTGCCAGCAGTCCCTGGGGCTACACCTTC.

In its sample, this clonotype was seen many times. This chain connects TRBV6-2 or TRBV6-3 to TRBJ2-7; TRBD2 aligns across 8 bases. CDR3 length: 14 residues. Germline V gene sequence: CDR1 MNHEY, CDR2 SVGEGT. V lost 4 bases and J lost 3; bases outside the gene matches: 5. The CDR3 nucleotides read TGTGCCAGCAGTTCCGTGGCGGGAGGCTACGAGCAGTACTTC. This sequence encodes CASSSVAGGYEQYF.

The rearrangement joins TRBV7-2 to TRBJ2-5; tentatively, D is TRBD1 (6 bases). CDR3 length: 15 residues. Germline V gives CDR1 SGHTA, CDR2 FQGNSA. Trimming took 0 bases from V and 2 from J, leaving 10 bases between them. CDR3 DNA sequence: TGTGCCAGCAGCTTAGCGCTACAGGGACAAGAGACCCAGTACTTC. Its protein is CASSLALQGQETQYF.

Of note for this clonotype: A much larger clone lies one base from this, so it may be a read error. This chain connects TRBV7-2 to TRBJ1-1; D unresolved. Germline lookup yields CDR1 SGHTA and CDR2 FQGNSA. V was cut by 5 bases and J by 6 bases, with 7 bases left in between. This CDR3 comprises 11 residues. The CDR3 is CASSPRPEAFF. CDR3 bases: TGTGCCAGCAGCCCCAGGCCTGAAGCTTTCTTT.

This sequence joins TRBV12-3 or TRBV12-4 and TRBJ1-1; TRBD1 agrees at 7 bases. This CDR3 comprises 14 residues. V lost 2 bases to trimming and J lost 3 bases; unmatched junction nucleotides: 3. The CDR3 spells CASSLSDRDTEAFF. The DNA of the CDR3 is TGTGCCAGCAGTTTATCCGACAGGGACACTGAAGCTTTCTTT.

This rearrangement joins TRBV19 to TRBJ2-7; 10 bases match TRBD2. CDR1 LNHDA and CDR2 SQIVND come from the germline V gene (reference sequence). With V trimmed by 6 bases and J by 5 bases, 7 bases remained unmatched. CDR3 size: 14 residues. The CDR3 is CASSQSGGAHEQYF. The CDR3 DNA is TGTGCCAGTAGCCAAAGCGGGGGGGCCCACGAGCAGTACTTC.

This clonotype was seen a few times. This chain uses TRBV5-5 with TRBJ1-5; D is unresolved. Germline CDR1 and CDR2: SGHKS and YYEKEE (reference sequence). There are 17 residues in the CDR3. With 0 bases removed from V and 0 bases from J, the gap between germline ends came to 13 bases. In DNA, the CDR3 is TGTGCCAGCAGCTTGGAAAACACAGCCTATAGCAATCAGCCCCAGCATTTT. It encodes CASSLENTAYSNQPQHF. The full variable domain, with the rest looked up from reference TRBV5-5 and TRBJ1-5, is DAGVTQSPTHLIKTRGQQVTLRCSPISGHKSVSWYQQVLGQGPQFIFQYYEKEERGRGNFPDRFSARQFPNYSSELNVNALLLGDSALYLCASSLENTAYSNQPQHFGDGTRLSIL.

The chain employs TRBV14 and TRBJ1-6, with D uncertain. Trimming stripped 6 bases from V and 0 bases from J, with 15 bases between. Germline assignment: CDR1 SGHDN and CDR2 FVKESK. This CDR3 contains 17 residues. CDR3 DNA sequence: TGTGCCAGCAGTTTTACACATCTGAGCTCCTATAATTCACCCCTCCACTTT. Its translation is CASSFTHLSSYNSPLHF.

This clonotype was seen repeatedly, ten times or more. The rearrangement links TRBV4-3 to TRBJ2-5; D not certain. The CDR3 runs 14 residues. Germline V gene lookup returns CDR1 LGHNA and CDR2 YSLEER. V gave up 1 base and J gave up 4 bases, with 10 bases separating them. The CDR3: CASSQVADRETQYF. The CDR3 nucleotides are TGCGCCAGCAGCCAAGTGGCCGACCGAGAGACCCAGTACTTC.

This chain joins TRBV10-3 and TRBJ1-1; no reliable D call. Germline V gene data show CDR1 as ENHRY and CDR2 as SYGVKD. The CDR3 is 12 residues long. V was pared by 10 bases and J by 5 bases, with 14 bases between. CDR3 sequence: CASRPTKTEAFF. CDR3 DNA sequence: TGTGCCAGCAGGCCGACTAAAACTGAAGCTTTCTTT.

As concerns this clonotype: This may come from a read error, since a much larger clone is one base off. No conserved phenylalanine or tryptophan is present at the end of the CDR3, so a read error is the likely explanation. This chain links TRBV29-1 with TRBJ2-2; 9 positions match TRBD1. CDR1 and CDR2 from the germline V gene are SQVTM and ANQGSEA. V dropped 3 bases and J dropped 4; count of bases not matched to a gene: 3. The CDR3 sequence is 14 residues long. CDR3 residues: CSVDPDRGTGELFL. The CDR3 DNA reads TGCAGCGTTGATCCGGACAGGGGCACCGGGGAGCTGTTTCTT.

The chain links TRBV7-9 to TRBJ1-1; unclear D gene. The CDR3 totals 16 residues. V was clipped by 1 base and J by 2 bases, with 14 bases between them. Germline V gives CDR1 SEHNR, CDR2 FQNEAQ (reference sequence). The CDR3 is CASSLVGEAFNTEAFF. CDR3 DNA: TGTGCCAGCAGCTTAGTCGGAGAAGCCTTCAACACTGAAGCTTTCTTT.

J is TRBJ1-3 and V is TRBV15; D may be TRBD1 (6 bases). The V end was cut by 3 bases, the J end by 2 bases, with 17 bases between. The CDR3 is 17 residues long. Per germline, CDR1 LNHNV and CDR2 YYDKDF (reference sequence). CDR3 in amino acids: CATSSLLGQGTGNTIYF. The CDR3 DNA follows: TGTGCCACCAGCAGCTTGTTAGGGCAGGGGACTGGAAACACCATATATTTT.

This clonotype has ten or more counts. V gene TRBV7-2 combines with J gene TRBJ1-6; 9 bases map to TRBD1. Germline V gives CDR1 SGHTA, CDR2 FQGNSA. The CDR3 sequence is 16 residues long. J lost 8 bases, V lost 1 base, and 6 bases had no gene match. The CDR3 here is CASSLVPGTGHSPLHF. DNA for the CDR3: TGTGCCAGCAGCTTAGTCCCCGGGACAGGGCATTCACCCCTCCACTTT.

The chain recombines TRBV2 with TRBJ1-2; D not certain. Trimming took off 5 bases at V and 2 bases at J, with 18 bases between the two ends. The CDR3 extends over 16 amino acids. Germline V gene lookup returns CDR1 SNHLY and CDR2 FYNNEI. In DNA, the CDR3 is TGTGCCAGCAGTTATCCCCCGGCAGCCCGAAACTATGGCTACACCTTC. Protein sequence: CASSYPPAARNYGYTF.

The chain carries TRBV24-1 and TRBJ1-4; 7 nucleotides match TRBD1. Germline CDR1 and CDR2: KGHDR and SFDVKD. V was pared by 4 bases and J by 2 bases, with 6 bases of the junction left unmatched. This CDR3 is 16 amino acids long. The CDR3 bases are TGTGCCACCAGTGAGACAGGGCAGGAGACTAATGAAAAACTGTTTTTT. Its translation: CATSETGQETNEKLFF.

This chain joins TRBV6-5 and TRBJ2-5, with TRBD2 matching over 7 bases. CDR3 length: 14 amino acids. The germline gives CDR1 MNHEY, CDR2 SVGAGI. V lost 8 bases, J lost 5 bases, and 11 bases stayed unmatched. CDR3 coding DNA: TGTGCCAGCGGACCAGCGGGGTCGCCGGAGACCCAGTACTTC. Its protein is CASGPAGSPETQYF.

About this clonotype itself: Sequence at one end of the junction differs from germline and may be a read error. The genes are TRBV5-5 and TRBJ2-2, with D hard to call. Germline V gene data show CDR1 as SGHKS and CDR2 as YYEKEE (reference sequence). This CDR3 has 15 residues. Written as DNA, the CDR3 is TGTGCCAGCAGATTGGAACATCGCTCTTCCGGGGAGCTGTTTTTT. It translates to CASRLEHRSSGELFF. Filled out from reference TRBV5-5 and TRBJ2-2, the complete variable domain reads DAGVTQSPTHLIKTRGQQVTLRCSPISGHKSVSWYQQVLGQGPQFIFQYYEKEERGRGNFPDRFSARQFPNYSSELNVNALLLGDSALYLCASRLEHRSSGELFFGEGSRLTVL.

This clonotype was counted ten times or more. One end of the junction fails to match germline, which may point to a read error. V and J are TRBV7-2 and TRBJ2-2, with 9 bases matching TRBD1. Germline V gene lookup returns CDR1 SGHTA and CDR2 FQGNSA. CDR3 length equals 15 residues. CDR3: CASRLGGTGNGELFF. The CDR3, as DNA: TGTGCCAGCAGATTAGGCGGGACAGGGAACGGGGAGCTGTTTTTT.